Following are 17 T cell receptor beta chains from one sample sequenced in a study of T cells in Graves' hyperthyroidism and ophthalmopathy. Amplification yielded TCR beta CDR3 regions, with RNA transcripts as the source. With the HTBI primer set, the TCR CDR3 went through a first round of RT-PCR. In TCRdb, the multiplex PCR reads were re-called with MiXCR into one record per CDR3 protein. The sample lists roughly 400,000 distinct CDR3 sequences; 11% to 15% were seen once. The sequenced material came from blood. These receptors came from a man aged 50 to 60 with Graves' ophthalmopathy.

The chain has TRBV6-1 and TRBJ1-2; TRBD1 might be the D (6 bases). The CDR3 has 14 residues. Germline CDR1 reads MNHNS; CDR2 reads SASEGT. V shed 5 bases and J shed 7 bases, with 17 bases lying between them. CDR3 nucleotide sequence: TGTGCCAGCAGTTGGGTCAAGGGGGGGGGTGGCTACACCTTC. Its protein product is CASSWVKGGGGYTF.

The chain has TRBV6-1 and TRBJ1-5; D possibly corresponds to TRBD1 (6 bases). The CDR3 extends over 18 amino acids. Deletions cut 2 bases from V and 4 bases from J, with 21 bases between. Germline V gene data show CDR1 as MNHNS and CDR2 as SASEGT. As DNA, the CDR3 is TGTGCCAGCAGTGAAAATGTAGGGGGGAAGCCAATGAATCAGCCCCAGCATTTT. As protein: CASSENVGGKPMNQPQHF.

This clonotype was observed a few times. The chain has TRBV7-2 and TRBJ1-2; 7 bases are shared with TRBD1. The V gene end was trimmed by 10 bases and the J gene end by 8 bases; junction bases not matched to a gene: 7. The CDR3 extends over 11 amino acids. Germline-derived CDR1 and CDR2 are SGHTA and FQGNSA. CDR3 nucleotide sequence: TGTGCCACCTACAGGGGTTTCGGCTACACCTTC. It translates to CATYRGFGYTF.

This chain connects TRBV4-1 to TRBJ1-1; possible D gene TRBD1, 5 bases. Germline V lookup: CDR1 MGHRA, CDR2 YSYEKL. This CDR3 comprises 15 residues. With 1 base removed from V and 3 bases from J, the gap between germline ends came to 12 bases. The CDR3 DNA reads as TGCGCCAGCAGCCAAGGGTCTGGGGGGTACACTGAAGCTTTCTTT. Protein: CASSQGSGGYTEAFF.

This clonotype showed up many times. The CDR3 region has the DNA TGTGCCAGCAGCCCACCCCGGGACAGGGGAGGGACCACTGAAGCTTTCTTT. Translating gives CASSPPRDRGGTTEAFF. This sequence joins TRBV6-4 and TRBJ1-1, with 10 bases identical to TRBD1. CDR3 size: 17 residues. V lost 6 bases and J lost 4; bases outside the gene matches: 14. Germline CDR1 is MRHNA and CDR2 is SNTAGT.

This clonotype was seen a handful of times. V usage is TRBV19 and J usage is TRBJ2-3; 7 nucleotides line up with TRBD2. The CDR3 is made up of 16 amino acids. Germline V gives CDR1 LNHDA, CDR2 SQIVND (reference sequence). Trimming cost V 7 bases and J 4 bases; bases outside gene matches: 14. The CDR3 region is CASTGDDGRKADTQYF. CDR3 DNA sequence: TGTGCCAGTACGGGCGATGACGGGAGGAAGGCAGATACGCAGTATTTT.

This clonotype was found many times. The genes are TRBV2 and TRBJ1-6; a weak D match, TRBD1 (5 bases). Germline CDR1 is SNHLY and CDR2 is FYNNEI. V was cut by 6 bases and J by 5 bases, with 14 bases left in between. The CDR3 runs to 15 residues. This CDR3 is CASSSGTSNNSPLHF. The CDR3 nucleotides read TGTGCCAGCAGCTCCGGGACTTCCAATAATTCACCCCTCCACTTT.

This clonotype was recorded many times. This chain uses TRBV2 with TRBJ1-5, with D possibly being TRBD1 (5 bases). Germline V CDR1 and CDR2: SNHLY, FYNNEI. Trimming left V 4 bases short and J 4 bases short, with 11 bases between. The CDR3 runs 14 residues. The CDR3 DNA follows: TGTGCCAGCAGTGCCGGGGCCCCTAATCAGCCCCAGCATTTT. Protein sequence: CASSAGAPNQPQHF.

The table lists this clonotype with many counts. The chain couples TRBV7-8 to TRBJ2-3, with D perhaps matching TRBD2 (6 bases). The germline gives CDR1 SGHVS, CDR2 FQNEAQ. The CDR3 has 16 residues. The V gene lost 5 bases and the J gene lost 4 bases, with 19 bases spanning the gap. Here the CDR3 DNA reads TGTGCCAGCAGCAGAGAGATAGGAGGGCCCTCAGATACGCAGTATTTT. Its translation is CASSREIGGPSDTQYF.

This clonotype was seen repeatedly, ten times or more. This chain joins TRBV10-3 and TRBJ2-1; TRBD2 matches 12 bases. The CDR3 has 17 amino acids. From germline, CDR1 is ENHRY and CDR2 SYGVKD. Trimming took 6 bases from V and 2 from J; bases not matched to a gene: 8. The CDR3 loop reads CAIRPRLAGVTYNEQFF. The CDR3 coding sequence is TGTGCCATCAGGCCTAGACTAGCGGGAGTTACCTACAATGAGCAGTTCTTC.

The chain couples TRBV18 to TRBJ2-3, with 10 bases that match TRBD2. The CDR3 contains 16 residues. The germline V gene encodes CDR1 KGHSH and CDR2 LQKENI. V lost 4 bases to trimming and J lost 3 bases; unmatched junction nucleotides: 7. DNA of the CDR3: TGTGCCAGCTCACAGAGGACTAGCGGATATACAGATACGCAGTATTTT. It specifies CASSQRTSGYTDTQYF.

As for this clonotype: Possible read error: a much larger clone is one base away. V is TRBV28 and J is TRBJ2-2, with D maybe TRBD2 (5 bases). The CDR3 sequence is 13 residues long. The germline V gene has CDR1 MDHEN and CDR2 SYDVKM. The CDR3: CTSSRGVIGELFF. As DNA, the CDR3 is TGTACCAGCAGTCGGGGAGTTATCGGGGAGCTGTTTTTT.

The sample holds many counts of this clonotype. The chain employs TRBV20-1 and TRBJ2-3, with 7 bases aligning to TRBD1. V gave up 5 bases and J gave up 6 bases; unmatched junction bases: 8. Germline V gives CDR1 DFQATT, CDR2 SNEGSKA (reference sequence). The CDR3 totals 13 residues. DNA of the CDR3: TGCAGTGCTGACAGGGCCAACACCGATACGCAGTATTTT. As protein: CSADRANTDTQYF.

The chain uses TRBV20-1 and TRBJ2-7, with 10 bases identical to TRBD2. Per the germline V gene, CDR1 is DFQATT and CDR2 is SNEGSKA (reference sequence). This CDR3 is built from 14 residues. V trimming: 2 bases; J trimming: 6 bases; junction bases outside the gene matches: 7. The CDR3 reads CSARLSGRVFEQYF. CDR3 nucleotide sequence: TGCAGTGCTAGACTAAGCGGGAGGGTTTTCGAGCAGTACTTC.

The chain uses TRBV5-1 and TRBJ2-7; the match to TRBD2 covers 9 bases. Trimming at V came to 3 bases and at J to 2 bases, leaving 9 bases not matched to a gene. Germline CDR1 is SGHRS and CDR2 is YFSETQ. The CDR3 is 16 residues long. CDR3 loop: CASSWGGGRAPYEQYF. The CDR3 DNA reads as TGCGCCAGCAGCTGGGGTGGCGGGAGGGCCCCCTACGAGCAGTACTTC. Looking up the rest from reference TRBV5-1 and TRBJ2-7 gives the full variable domain: KAGVTQTPRYLIKTRGQQVTLSCSPISGHRSVSWYQQTPGQGLQFLFEYFSETQRNKGNFPGRFSGRQFSNSRSEMNVSTLELGDSALYLCASSWGGGRAPYEQYFGPGTRLTVT.

The J gene is TRBJ2-1, the V gene TRBV19, with 12 bases aligning to TRBD2. The CDR3 contains 14 residues. With V trimmed by 4 bases and J by 9 bases, 4 bases remained unmatched. Germline CDR1 and CDR2: LNHDA and SQIVND (reference sequence). CDR3 residues: CASSTSGRASEQFF. The CDR3 coding sequence is TGTGCCAGTAGTACTAGCGGGAGGGCCAGTGAGCAGTTCTTC.

As concerns this clonotype: The DNA is omitted, as the CDR3 cannot be located on it reliably, and the CDR3 follows TCRdb's listing. CDR3 region: CASSILGRKNNEQFF. This rearrangement joins TRBV28 to TRBJ2-1; the DNA was not used to check the table's D call, TRBD1. The germline V gene encodes CDR1 MDHEN and CDR2 SYDVKM. From its first to its last residue, the CDR3 has 15 amino acids.